Listed below are T cell receptor beta chains from one sample, sequenced in a study of blood T cell repertoires in COVID-19. Clones were sequenced by immunoSEQ multiplex PCR, and TCRdb holds only the in-frame ones, with some missing. The sample consists of some 390,000 clones, approximately 89% of them appearing once. Sequencing used PBMCs or T cells enriched from blood (not recorded which). These TCRs come from a woman younger than 45 who had recovered from COVID-19. Both conserved end residues are part of each CDR3. A D gene is named only where the DNA matches it firmly. Not every row has a clone size; where given, it reads once, few, many or a size class.

CDR3 protein	CDR3 DNA	V gene	J gene	D gene	clone size
CASSGWGTGEQFF	TGTGCCAGCAGTGGTTGGGGGACAGGGGAGCAGTTCTTC	TRBV12-3/TRBV12-4	TRBJ2-1	TRBD1	-
CASSTTGTSEAFF	TGTGCCAGCAGTACTACAGGTACCTCTGAAGCTTTCTTT	TRBV2	TRBJ1-1	-	-
CASSLAGNYGYTF	TGTGCCAGTAGTTTGGCCGGGAACTATGGCTACACCTTC	TRBV19	TRBJ1-2	-	-
CASSSQRTGFSYGYTF	TGTGCCAGCAGTTCCCAGAGGACAGGGTTTTCGTATGGCTACACCTTC	TRBV6-5	TRBJ1-2	TRBD1	-
CASSLTRNRGGSEAFF	TGTGCCAGCAGCTTAACCCGAAACAGAGGGGGCTCTGAAGCTTTCTTT	TRBV7-9	TRBJ1-1	TRBD1	-
CASSLSGGDYGYTF	TGTGCCAGCAGCTTAAGCGGGGGAGACTATGGCTACACCTTC	TRBV7-3	TRBJ1-2	-	-
CASSLVRGNYEQYF	TGCGCCAGCAGCTTGGTTCGGGGGAACTACGAGCAGTACTTC	TRBV5-1	TRBJ2-7	-	-
CAWSRGELFGATNEKLFF	TGTGCCTGGAGTCGGGGGGAACTGTTTGGGGCAACTAATGAAAAACTGTTTTTT	TRBV30	TRBJ1-4	-	-
CASWTGGRVNTEAFF	TGTGCCAGCTGGACAGGGGGGAGAGTGAACACTGAAGCTTTCTTT	TRBV18	TRBJ1-1	TRBD1	-
CASSEPGFGDLNEQFF	TGTGCCAGCAGTGAACCCGGATTCGGGGATCTAAATGAGCAGTTCTTC	TRBV25-1	TRBJ2-1	-	-
CASSERGGRKTQYF	TGTGCCAGCAGTGAGCGGGGGGGCCGGAAGACCCAGTACTTC	TRBV2	TRBJ2-5	TRBD2	-
CASSLGRAGADTQYF	TGTGCCAGCAGCTTAGGTCGGGCGGGGGCAGATACGCAGTATTTT	TRBV11-3	TRBJ2-3	TRBD2	-
CASSLSTGGALETQYF	TGTGCCAGCAGTCTTAGTACGGGGGGGGCATTAGAGACCCAGTACTTC	TRBV7-2	TRBJ2-5	TRBD2	-
CASSTTARRVSGYTF	TGTGCCAGCAGCACCACAGCCAGGAGGGTATCGGGCTACACCTTC	TRBV7-2	TRBJ1-2	-	-
CASGVGLAGGLVNNEQFF	TGCGCCAGCGGGGTGGGACTAGCGGGAGGGTTAGTCAACAATGAGCAGTTCTTC	TRBV5-1	TRBJ2-1	TRBD2	-
CATSDYSGAGYNEQFF	TGTGCCACCAGTGATTATAGCGGAGCCGGCTACAATGAGCAGTTCTTC	TRBV24-1	TRBJ2-1	-	-
CSASVRGSGPNEQFF	TGCAGTGCTAGTGTGCGGGGCAGCGGCCCAAATGAGCAGTTCTTC	TRBV20-1	TRBJ2-1	-	-
CASTAARQGGKLFF	TGCGCCAGCACTGCCGCGAGACAGGGAGGAAAACTGTTTTTT	TRBV10-1	TRBJ1-4	TRBD1	-
CASSQRTGVSYGYTF	TGTGCCAGCAGCCAACGGACAGGGGTATCCTATGGCTACACCTTC	TRBV3-1/TRBV3-2	TRBJ1-2	TRBD1	once
CASSQVHPRDRVAEQYF	TGTGCCAGCAGCCAAGTGCACCCCCGGGACAGGGTTGCCGAGCAGTACTTC	TRBV3-1/TRBV3-2	TRBJ2-7	TRBD1	-
CASSFAGTGGSPLHF	TGCGCCAGCAGTTTCGCCGGGACAGGAGGATCACCCCTCCACTTT	TRBV5-1	TRBJ1-6	TRBD1	-
CASSEEEGSGGYQETQYF	TGTGCCAGCAGTGAAGAGGAGGGGTCAGGGGGGTACCAAGAGACCCAGTACTTC	TRBV2	TRBJ2-5	-	-
CASSLTTPGTQYF	TGTGCCAGCAGCTTAACTACGCCGGGGACCCAGTACTTC	TRBV7-3	TRBJ2-5	-	-
CASSGDRSFTYEQYF	TGTGCCAGCAGCGGTGACAGGAGTTTTACCTACGAGCAGTACTTC	TRBV7-9	TRBJ2-7	-	-
CASSWKREGSNEQFF	TGTGCCAGCAGCTGGAAGCGGGAGGGGTCCAATGAGCAGTTCTTC	TRBV5-4	TRBJ2-1	TRBD2	-
CASSQKTANSGNTIYF	TGTGCCAGCAGCCAAAAGACAGCGAACTCTGGAAACACCATATATTTT	TRBV14	TRBJ1-3	-	-
CASSLRGTINGYTF	TGTGCCAGCAGTCTCCGGGGGACTATCAATGGCTACACCTTC	TRBV27	TRBJ1-2	-	-
CASSTRTGGNYGYTF	TGTGCCAGTAGTACCCGTACAGGGGGTAACTATGGCTACACCTTC	TRBV19	TRBJ1-2	TRBD1	-
CAWSRDRGIQPQHF	TGTGCCTGGAGTCGGGACAGGGGAATTCAGCCCCAGCATTTT	TRBV30	TRBJ1-5	TRBD1	-
CASSLAGVSGTEAFF	TGCGCCAGCAGCTTGGCCGGGGTTTCGGGTACTGAAGCTTTCTTT	TRBV5-1	TRBJ1-1	-	-
CAWSLAAYNSPLHF	TGTGCCTGGAGTTTGGCAGCGTATAATTCACCCCTCCACTTT	TRBV30	TRBJ1-6	-	-
CASSPGLAGVYEQYF	TGTGCCAGCAGCCCTGGACTAGCGGGGGTTTACGAGCAGTACTTC	TRBV7-9	TRBJ2-7	TRBD2	once
CASNKLRPGGDSPLHF	TGTGCCAGTAACAAGCTCCGCCCGGGGGGCGATTCACCCCTCCACTTT	TRBV19	TRBJ1-6	-	-
CASSYSGRFEAFF	TGTGCCAGCAGTTACTCGGGCAGGTTTGAAGCTTTCTTT	TRBV6-5	TRBJ1-1	-	-
CASTTRDRGLNQPQHF	TGCGCCAGCACCACAAGGGACAGGGGTCTCAATCAGCCCCAGCATTTT	TRBV23-1	TRBJ1-5	TRBD1	once
CASSPLAGGPLITDTQYF	TGTGCCAGCAGCCCCCTAGCGGGGGGGCCTCTTATCACAGATACGCAGTATTTT	TRBV11-2	TRBJ2-3	TRBD2	-
CATSRVTGAGANVLTF	TGTGCCACCAGCAGAGTAACGGGGGCTGGGGCCAACGTCCTGACTTTC	TRBV15	TRBJ2-6	-	once
CASSVAGTGGGNTIYF	TGTGCCAGCAGCGTAGCAGGGACAGGGGGCGGAAACACCATATATTTT	TRBV9	TRBJ1-3	TRBD1	-
CASSEVGASSGNTIYF	TGTGCCAGCAGTGAAGTGGGGGCGAGCTCTGGAAACACCATATATTTT	TRBV2	TRBJ1-3	-	-
CASSSGGGPGELFF	TGTGCCAGCAGCTCCGGGGGGGGACCCGGGGAGCTGTTTTTT	TRBV11-3	TRBJ2-2	TRBD2	-
CASSVLQGRGGYTF	TGTGCCAGCAGTGTCTTACAGGGGAGAGGTGGCTACACCTTC	TRBV25-1	TRBJ1-2	TRBD1	-
CASSWRQNTEAFF	TGTGCCAGCAGTTGGAGGCAAAACACTGAAGCTTTCTTT	TRBV6-5	TRBJ1-1	-	-
CASSQAIPRGSNEQFF	TGTGCCAGCAGCCAAGCTATCCCTAGGGGGTCCAATGAGCAGTTCTTC	TRBV3-1/TRBV3-2	TRBJ2-1	-	-
CASSLSSRGRNSPLHF	TGTGCCAGCAGTTTATCCTCTCGGGGGAGGAATTCACCCCTCCACTTT	TRBV27	TRBJ1-6	-	few
CASSSFYGYTF	TGTGCCAGCAGCTCCTTTTATGGCTACACCTTC	TRBV6-5	TRBJ1-2	-	few
CASSSLQKRGYTDTQYF	TGTGCCAGCAGCTCCCTCCAGAAGCGGGGCTACACAGATACGCAGTATTTT	TRBV7-2	TRBJ2-3	TRBD2	few
CASSRQNRVKETQYF	TGTGCCAGCAGCCGCCAGAACAGGGTTAAAGAGACCCAGTACTTC	TRBV5-8	TRBJ2-5	-	-
CASSLLWTSRKQYF	TGTGCCAGCAGCTTACTCTGGACTAGCCGTAAACAGTATTTT	TRBV7-9	TRBJ2-3	TRBD2	once
CASSPDRAQPQHF	TGTGCCAGCAGCCCGGACAGGGCGCAGCCCCAGCATTTT	TRBV7-8	TRBJ1-5	TRBD1	-
CASSQDRGEGFYGYTF	TGTGCCAGCAGCCAAGACCGTGGGGAGGGCTTCTATGGCTACACCTTC	TRBV4-2	TRBJ1-2	-	-
CASSESGLPGANVLTF	TGTGCCAGCAGTGAAAGCGGGCTACCTGGGGCCAACGTCCTGACTTTC	TRBV2	TRBJ2-6	-	once
CASKQGWSNTEAFF	TGTGCCAGCAAGCAGGGGTGGTCGAACACTGAAGCTTTCTTT	TRBV6-5	TRBJ1-1	-	-
CASSIVLGDTEAFF	TGTGCCAGTAGTATCGTCTTAGGGGACACTGAAGCTTTCTTT	TRBV19	TRBJ1-1	-	-
CASSLGAVPGNTIYF	TGCGCCAGCAGCCTGGGAGCTGTTCCTGGAAACACCATATATTTT	TRBV5-1	TRBJ1-3	-	once
CSASGGQGAPNTEAFF	TGCAGTGCTAGTGGAGGACAGGGGGCCCCGAACACTGAAGCTTTCTTT	TRBV20-1	TRBJ1-1	TRBD1	-
CASSSDRSGNQPQHF	TGTGCCAGCAGTTCGGACAGGAGTGGCAATCAGCCCCAGCATTTT	TRBV5-4	TRBJ1-5	TRBD1	once